Below, 17 T cell receptor beta chains from the same sample are listed, as sequenced in a study of blood T cell repertoires in COVID-19. The assay was immunoSEQ multiplex PCR, and TCRdb's table has in-frame clones only and misses some. The sample lists 130,000 or so clones; approximately 82% were seen once. The sequencing sample was made of peripheral blood. These receptors came from a human donor in a cohort sampled during active COVID-19.

In its sample, this clone was seen a few times. In DNA form, the CDR3 reads TGTGCCAGCTCACCACCGGTATCAGGGATCCAAGAGACCCAGTACTTC. Protein: CASSPPVSGIQETQYF. The V gene is TRBV18, the J gene TRBJ2-5, with D maybe TRBD1 (5 bases). With 0 bases removed from V and 1 base from J, the gap between germline ends came to 12 bases. Germline CDR1 is KGHSH and CDR2 is LQKENI. The length of the CDR3 is 16 residues.

A few counts support this clone. The rearrangement links TRBV29-1 to TRBJ1-5; D call uncertain. There are 13 residues in the CDR3. The ends were cut back, 1 base at V and 4 bases at J, with 8 bases in the middle. Germline V gene data show CDR1 as SQVTM and CDR2 as ANQGSEA. CDR3: CSVEVGGNQPQHF. CDR3 DNA: TGCAGCGTTGAAGTTGGAGGAAATCAGCCCCAGCATTTT.

The gene calls are TRBV28 and TRBJ1-5; TRBD1 is a possible D gene (6 bases). Per the germline V gene, CDR1 is MDHEN and CDR2 is SYDVKM. Between the trimmed V and J ends, which lost 3 bases and 7 bases, there was a span of 16 bases. The CDR3 consists of 15 residues. This CDR3 reads CASSLGQQGKQPQHF. The CDR3 coding sequence is TGTGCCAGCAGTTTGGGTCAACAGGGAAAGCAGCCCCAGCATTTT.

About this clone itself: The conserved phenylalanine or tryptophan normally closing the CDR3 is absent here, so this likely arose from a read error. The chain carries TRBV5-1 and TRBJ1-2, with 9 bases lining up with TRBD1. The germline gives CDR1 SGHRS, CDR2 YFSETQ. This CDR3 comprises 15 residues. The V and J ends lost 0 bases and 8 bases, in that order; junction bases with no gene match: 8. In DNA, the CDR3 is TGCGCCAGCAGCTTGGTACAGGGGGCGCCGGGGGGCTACACCCTC. Residues: CASSLVQGAPGGYTL.

V gene TRBV7-2 combines with J gene TRBJ1-2; the match to TRBD1 covers 8 bases. Germline values: CDR1 SGHTA, CDR2 FQGNSA. This CDR3 region has 14 residues. Trimming at V came to 5 bases and at J to 4 bases, leaving 6 bases not matched to a gene. CDR3 residues: CASSPTGGLYGYTF. The CDR3, as DNA: TGTGCCAGCAGCCCAACAGGGGGTCTCTATGGCTACACCTTC.

The CDR3, as DNA: TGTGCCAGCAGCTTCGGACTAGCGGAGATCTACAATGAGCAGTTCTTC. This translates into CASSFGLAEIYNEQFF. The chain has TRBV7-8 and TRBJ2-1, with TRBD2 matching over 10 bases. The V segment lost 3 bases and the J segment 3 bases; nucleotides outside the gene matches: 5. Germline CDR1 is SGHVS and CDR2 is FQNEAQ. The CDR3 has 16 amino acids.

This chain links TRBV5-6 with TRBJ1-2, with 7 bases lining up with TRBD1. The germline V gene has CDR1 SGHDT and CDR2 YYEEEE. The trim removed 4 bases at V and 8 bases at J, leaving 11 bases unmatched. The CDR3 is made up of 14 amino acids. CDR3 sequence: CASSPSDREEGYTF. CDR3 bases: TGTGCCAGCAGCCCCTCTGACAGGGAGGAAGGCTACACCTTC.

V is TRBV6-5 and J is TRBJ2-7, with TRBD2 identical over 9 bases. The CDR3 consists of 15 residues. Germline V CDR1 and CDR2: MNHEY, SVGAGI. The trim removed 4 bases at V and 6 bases at J, leaving 10 bases unmatched. This chain's CDR3 is CASSLMGLAGGEQYF. In DNA, the CDR3 is TGTGCCAGCAGTTTAATGGGACTAGCAGGGGGCGAGCAGTACTTC.

This rearrangement joins TRBV7-9 to TRBJ2-7, with D maybe TRBD2 (6 bases). The CDR3 runs 12 residues. The ends were cut back, 5 bases at V and 9 bases at J, with 14 bases in the middle. The germline V gene encodes CDR1 SEHNR and CDR2 FQNEAQ (reference sequence). CDR3 amino acids: CASSLLEGGQYF. CDR3 nucleotides: TGTGCCAGCAGCCTATTGGAGGGCGGGCAGTACTTC.

The count of this clone is one. This chain links TRBV6-2 or TRBV6-3 with TRBJ1-2, with D perhaps TRBD1 (6 bases). Trimming left V 5 bases short and J 8 bases short, with 18 bases between. The CDR3 is made up of 14 amino acids. CDR1 and CDR2 from the germline V gene are MNHEY and SVGEGT. The CDR3 is CASSALQGRGGYTF. Here the CDR3 DNA reads TGTGCCAGCAGTGCATTACAGGGTCGAGGAGGCTACACCTTC.

The V gene is TRBV4-1, the J gene TRBJ1-2; D possibly corresponds to TRBD1 (6 bases). The V and J ends lost 1 base and 3 bases respectively, with 9 bases between them. This CDR3 is 14 amino acids long. CDR1 is MGHRA, CDR2 YSYEKL, per germline. The CDR3 nucleotides are TGCGCCAGCAGCCAAGGCGGGGGCCACTATGGCTACACCTTC. It translates to CASSQGGGHYGYTF.

The chain uses TRBV2 and TRBJ1-2; TRBD1 matches 7 bases. The germline V gene has CDR1 SNHLY and CDR2 FYNNEI. V trimming: 5 bases; J trimming: 10 bases; junction bases outside the gene matches: 13. The CDR3 totals 14 residues. DNA of the CDR3: TGTGCCAGCAGTAGACAGGGAAGTGGGGATGCCTACACCTTC. Its protein is CASSRQGSGDAYTF.

The rearrangement links TRBV10-3 to TRBJ2-1; D possibly corresponds to TRBD2 (5 bases). Trimming removed 11 bases at V and 6 bases at J, with 29 bases between. Germline V gene data show CDR1 as ENHRY and CDR2 as SYGVKD. The CDR3 is 17 amino acids. The CDR3 bases are TGTGCCGCATCGGGAAGAATCGCGGTCGAGGTGGGCAATGAGCAGTTCTTC. Translated: CAASGRIAVEVGNEQFF.

The chain joins TRBV9 to TRBJ2-3; D is undetermined. The V and J ends lost 4 bases and 2 bases respectively, with 11 bases between them. CDR1 is SGDLS, CDR2 YYNGEE, per germline. The CDR3 has 14 amino acids. The CDR3 nucleotides read TGTGCCAGCAGCTTTCTACAGCCCACAGATACGCAGTATTTT. Translation: CASSFLQPTDTQYF.

The chain combines TRBV6-4 with TRBJ2-7; 10 positions match TRBD2. The CDR3 contains 17 residues. V gave up 4 bases and J gave up 3 bases; unmatched junction bases: 12. The germline gives CDR1 MRHNA, CDR2 SNTAGT. In nucleotides, the CDR3 is TGTGCCAGCAGTGTCGCAGCTTCTAGCGGGAGCTGCTACGAGCAGTACTTC. This gives the protein CASSVAASSGSCYEQYF.

The chain links TRBV19 to TRBJ2-3, with 12 nucleotides matching TRBD2. The CDR3 has 15 residues. Unmatched junction bases numbered 10, after V lost 9 bases and J lost 6 bases. Germline V gene lookup returns CDR1 LNHDA and CDR2 SQIVND (reference sequence). In DNA, the CDR3 is TGTGCCAGCCAACGAAGACTAGCGGGAGTGGATACGCAGTATTTT. As protein: CASQRRLAGVDTQYF.

This chain's CDR3 is CASRPPTGTNTEAFF. DNA for the CDR3: TGTGCCAGCAGACCCCCGACAGGGACGAACACTGAAGCTTTCTTT. The chain recombines TRBV28 with TRBJ1-1, with 7 bases matching TRBD1. There are 15 residues in the CDR3. J was trimmed by 1 base and V by 6 bases; bases with no gene match: 8. The germline V gene has CDR1 MDHEN and CDR2 SYDVKM.